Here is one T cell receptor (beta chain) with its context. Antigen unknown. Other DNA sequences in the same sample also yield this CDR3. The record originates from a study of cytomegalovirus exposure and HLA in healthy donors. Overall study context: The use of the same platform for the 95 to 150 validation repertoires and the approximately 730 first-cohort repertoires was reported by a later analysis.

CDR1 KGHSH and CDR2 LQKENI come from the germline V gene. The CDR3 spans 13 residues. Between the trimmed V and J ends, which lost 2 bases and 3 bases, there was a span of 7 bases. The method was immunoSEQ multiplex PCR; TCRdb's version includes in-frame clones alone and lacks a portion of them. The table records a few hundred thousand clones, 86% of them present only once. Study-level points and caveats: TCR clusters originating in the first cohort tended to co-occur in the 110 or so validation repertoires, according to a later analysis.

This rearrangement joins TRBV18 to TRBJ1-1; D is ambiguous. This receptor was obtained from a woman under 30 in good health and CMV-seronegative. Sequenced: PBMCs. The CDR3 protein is CASSPNRDTEAFF. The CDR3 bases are TGTGCCAGCTCACCAAACCGGGACACTGAAGCTTTCTTT.